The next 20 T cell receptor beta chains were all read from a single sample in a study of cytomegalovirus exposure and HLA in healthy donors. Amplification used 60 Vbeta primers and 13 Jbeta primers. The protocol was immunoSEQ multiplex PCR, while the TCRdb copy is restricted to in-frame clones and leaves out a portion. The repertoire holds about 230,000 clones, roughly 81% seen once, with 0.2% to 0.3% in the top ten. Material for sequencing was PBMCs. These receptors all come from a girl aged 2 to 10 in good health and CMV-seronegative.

CDR3 nucleotide sequence: TGTGCCAGCAGCTTTTACGGGAGGGTCCTTAGCACAGATACGCAGTATTTT. Residues: CASSFYGRVLSTDTQYF. The chain links TRBV5-4 to TRBJ2-3; 8 nucleotides align to TRBD2. Per germline, CDR1 SGHNT and CDR2 YYREEE (reference sequence). After removal of 2 bases from V and 0 bases from J, the junction contained 8 bases not matched to a gene. The CDR3 has 17 residues.

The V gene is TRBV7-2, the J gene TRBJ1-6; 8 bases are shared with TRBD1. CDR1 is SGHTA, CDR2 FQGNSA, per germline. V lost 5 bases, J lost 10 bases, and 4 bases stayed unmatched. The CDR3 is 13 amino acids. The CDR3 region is CASSAYRGSPLHF. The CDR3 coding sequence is TGTGCCAGCAGCGCTTACAGGGGGTCACCCCTCCACTTT.

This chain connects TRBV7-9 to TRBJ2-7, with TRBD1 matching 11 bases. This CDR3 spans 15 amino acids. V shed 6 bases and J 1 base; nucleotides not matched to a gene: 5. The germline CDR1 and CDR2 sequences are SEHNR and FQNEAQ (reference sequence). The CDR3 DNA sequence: TGTGCCAGCAGGGCCGGACAGGGGGCTTCCTACGAGCAGTACTTC. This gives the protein CASRAGQGASYEQYF.

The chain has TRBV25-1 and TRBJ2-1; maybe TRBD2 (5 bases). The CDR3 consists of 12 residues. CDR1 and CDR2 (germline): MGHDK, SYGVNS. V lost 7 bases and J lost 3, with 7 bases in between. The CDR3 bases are TGTGCCAGCACTCGGGGCTACAATGAGCAGTTCTTC. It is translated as CASTRGYNEQFF.

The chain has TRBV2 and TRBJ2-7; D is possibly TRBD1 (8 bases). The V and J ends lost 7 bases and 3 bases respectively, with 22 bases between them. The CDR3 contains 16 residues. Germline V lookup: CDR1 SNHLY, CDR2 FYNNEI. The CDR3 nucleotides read TGTGCCAGCATCCGAACAGGGGGGGCGGTTAGCTACGAGCAGTACTTC. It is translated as CASIRTGGAVSYEQYF.

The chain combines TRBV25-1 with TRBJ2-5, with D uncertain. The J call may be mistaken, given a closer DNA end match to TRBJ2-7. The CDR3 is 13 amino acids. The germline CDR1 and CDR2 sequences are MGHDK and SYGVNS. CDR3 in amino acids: CASSGSDTYEQYF. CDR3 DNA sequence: TGTGCCAGCAGTGGTTCAGACACCTACGAGCAGTACTTC.

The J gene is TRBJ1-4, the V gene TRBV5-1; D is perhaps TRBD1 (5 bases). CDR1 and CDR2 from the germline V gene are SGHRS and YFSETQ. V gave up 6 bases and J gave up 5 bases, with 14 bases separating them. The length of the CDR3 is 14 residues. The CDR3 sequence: CASTVGPGNEKLFF. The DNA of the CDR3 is TGCGCCAGCACCGTGGGGCCCGGGAATGAAAAACTGTTTTTT.

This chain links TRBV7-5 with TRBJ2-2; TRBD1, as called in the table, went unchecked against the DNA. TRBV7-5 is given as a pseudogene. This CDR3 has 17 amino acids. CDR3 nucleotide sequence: TGTGCCAGAAGCCATTACCGGGACACCGAGAACACCGGGGAGCTGTTTTTT. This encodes CARSHYRDTENTGELFF.

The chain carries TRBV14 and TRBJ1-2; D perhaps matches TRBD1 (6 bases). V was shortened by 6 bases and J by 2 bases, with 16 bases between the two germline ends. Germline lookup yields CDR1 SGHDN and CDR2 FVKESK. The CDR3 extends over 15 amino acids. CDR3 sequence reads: CASRVTWTVNYGYTF. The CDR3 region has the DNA TGTGCCAGCAGGGTCACCTGGACAGTAAACTATGGCTACACCTTC.

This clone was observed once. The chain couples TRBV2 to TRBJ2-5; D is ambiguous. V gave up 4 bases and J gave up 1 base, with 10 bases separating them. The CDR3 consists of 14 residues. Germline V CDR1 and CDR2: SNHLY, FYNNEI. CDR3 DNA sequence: TGTGCCAGCAGTGGGTTACAGCCCCAAGAGACCCAGTACTTC. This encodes CASSGLQPQETQYF.

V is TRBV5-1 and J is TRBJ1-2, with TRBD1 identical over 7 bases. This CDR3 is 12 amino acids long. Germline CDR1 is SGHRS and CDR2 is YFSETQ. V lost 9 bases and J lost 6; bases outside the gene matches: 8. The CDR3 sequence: CATRQGGDGYTF. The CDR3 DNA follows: TGCGCCACTCGACAGGGAGGAGATGGCTACACCTTC.

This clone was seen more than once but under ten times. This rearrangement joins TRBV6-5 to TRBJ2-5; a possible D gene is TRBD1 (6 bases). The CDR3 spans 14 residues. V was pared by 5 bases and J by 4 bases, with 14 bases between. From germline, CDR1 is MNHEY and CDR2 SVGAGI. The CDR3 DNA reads TGTGCCAGCAGTCTCAGGGGAAGGAGAGAGACCCAGTACTTC. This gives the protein CASSLRGRRETQYF.

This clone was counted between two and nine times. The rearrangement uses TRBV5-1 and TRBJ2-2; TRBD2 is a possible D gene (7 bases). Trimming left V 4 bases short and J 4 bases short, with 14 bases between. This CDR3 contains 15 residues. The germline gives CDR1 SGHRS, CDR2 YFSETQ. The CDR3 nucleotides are TGCGCCAGCAGCATTTGGGGGGGCGGCACCGGGGAGCTGTTTTTT. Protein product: CASSIWGGGTGELFF.

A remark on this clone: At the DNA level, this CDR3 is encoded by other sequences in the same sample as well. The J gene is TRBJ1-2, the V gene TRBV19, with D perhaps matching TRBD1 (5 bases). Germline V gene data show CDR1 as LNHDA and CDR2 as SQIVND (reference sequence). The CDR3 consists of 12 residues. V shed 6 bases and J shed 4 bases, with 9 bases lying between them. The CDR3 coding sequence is TGTGCCAGTAGCCAAGGGGTCTATGGCTACACCTTC. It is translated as CASSQGVYGYTF. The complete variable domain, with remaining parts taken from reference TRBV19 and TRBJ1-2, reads DGGITQSPKYLFRKEGQNVTLSCEQNLNHDAMYWYRQDPGQGLRLIYYSQIVNDFQKGDIAEGYSVSREKKESFPLTVTSAQKNPTAFYLCASSQGVYGYTFGSGTRLTVV.

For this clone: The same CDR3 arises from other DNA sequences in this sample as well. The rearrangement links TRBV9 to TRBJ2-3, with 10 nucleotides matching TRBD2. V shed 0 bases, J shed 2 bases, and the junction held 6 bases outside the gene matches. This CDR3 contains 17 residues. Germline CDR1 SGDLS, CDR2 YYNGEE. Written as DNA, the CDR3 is TGTGCCAGCAGCGTAGGGCTAGCGGGGGCCTCCACAGATACGCAGTATTTT. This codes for CASSVGLAGASTDTQYF.

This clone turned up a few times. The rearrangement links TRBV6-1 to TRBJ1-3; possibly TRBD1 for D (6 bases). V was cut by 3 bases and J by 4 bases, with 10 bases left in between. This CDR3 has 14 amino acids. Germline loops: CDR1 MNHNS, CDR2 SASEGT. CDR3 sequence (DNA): TGTGCCAGCAGTGACCCAGGGGCGGGAAACACCATATATTTT. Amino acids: CASSDPGAGNTIYF.

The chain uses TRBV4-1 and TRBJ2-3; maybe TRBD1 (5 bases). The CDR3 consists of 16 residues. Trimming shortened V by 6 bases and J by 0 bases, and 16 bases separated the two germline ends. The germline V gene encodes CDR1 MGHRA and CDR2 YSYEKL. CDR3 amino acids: CASRSEQGTSTDTQYF. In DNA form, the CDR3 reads TGCGCCAGCAGATCGGAGCAGGGTACTAGCACAGATACGCAGTATTTT.

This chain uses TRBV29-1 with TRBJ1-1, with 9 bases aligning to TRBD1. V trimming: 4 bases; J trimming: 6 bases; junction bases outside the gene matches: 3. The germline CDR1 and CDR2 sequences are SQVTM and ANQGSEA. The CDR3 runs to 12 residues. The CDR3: CSVGQGGAEAFF. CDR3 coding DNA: TGCAGCGTTGGACAGGGGGGCGCTGAAGCTTTCTTT.

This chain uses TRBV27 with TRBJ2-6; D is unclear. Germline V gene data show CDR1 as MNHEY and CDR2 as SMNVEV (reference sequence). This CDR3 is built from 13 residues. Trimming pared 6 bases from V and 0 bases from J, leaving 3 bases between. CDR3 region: CASSISGANVLTF. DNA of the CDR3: TGTGCCAGCAGCATCTCTGGGGCCAACGTCCTGACTTTC.

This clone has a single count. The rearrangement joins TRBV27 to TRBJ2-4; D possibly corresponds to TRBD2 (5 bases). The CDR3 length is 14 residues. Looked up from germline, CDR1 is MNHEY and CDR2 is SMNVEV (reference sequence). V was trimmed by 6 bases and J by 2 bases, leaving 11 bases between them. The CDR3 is CASSLGVSKNIQYF. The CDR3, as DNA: TGTGCCAGCAGCCTCGGGGTTTCCAAAAACATTCAGTACTTC.